This paragraph covers one T cell receptor beta chain sequence. The antigen is unknown. The sample is drawn from a study of radiation and T cells in renal cell carcinoma. As for the study in general: Nephrectomy followed 15 Gy stereotactic body radiation by 4 weeks. Findings and caveats of the study: No pretreatment tumor biopsies were available for baseline clonotypes. From baseline, blood top tumor clonotypes peaked at 2 weeks post-radiation.

Time point meaning: baseline pretreatment blood. The treatment is: 15 Gy SBRT to primary tumor, nephrectomy 4 weeks later. The ends were cut back, 4 bases at V and 4 bases at J, with 8 bases in the middle. The length of the CDR3 is 13 residues. Germline V gene data show CDR1 as SGHTA and CDR2 as FQGTGA. TCRdb keeps only in-frame clones here, not all; method: immunoSEQ multiplex PCR. Among about 150,000 clones listed, more than 70% were seen once. The sample in question was blood, obtained from a patient whose treatment included radiotherapy and nephrectomy. This receptor was obtained from a woman aged 50 to 65 with renal cell carcinoma. The chain links TRBV7-3 to TRBJ1-5; tentatively, D is TRBD1 (6 bases). CDR3 nucleotides: TGTGCCAGCAGCTCCGGACAGAATCAGCCCCAGCATTTT. Protein product: CASSSGQNQPQHF.